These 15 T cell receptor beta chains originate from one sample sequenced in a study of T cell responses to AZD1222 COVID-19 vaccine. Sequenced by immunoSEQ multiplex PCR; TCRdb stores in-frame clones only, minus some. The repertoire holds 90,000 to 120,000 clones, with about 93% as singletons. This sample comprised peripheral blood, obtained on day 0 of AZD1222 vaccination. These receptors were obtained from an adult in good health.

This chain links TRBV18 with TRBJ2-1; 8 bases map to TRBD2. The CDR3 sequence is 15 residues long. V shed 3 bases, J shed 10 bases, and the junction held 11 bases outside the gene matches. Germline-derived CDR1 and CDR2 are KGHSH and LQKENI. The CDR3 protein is CASSPVASGPREQFF. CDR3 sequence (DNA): TGTGCCAGCTCACCCGTGGCTAGCGGGCCCCGGGAGCAGTTCTTC.

In DNA, the CDR3 is TGTGCCAGCAGGAAAACTAGCCAAGAGACCCAGTACTTC. It encodes CASRKTSQETQYF. The chain couples TRBV3-1 (or the pseudogene TRBV3-2) to TRBJ2-5, with a possible D match to TRBD2 (5 bases). The CDR3 is 13 residues long. Trimming shortened V by 6 bases and J by 1 base, and 9 bases separated the two germline ends. Germline loops: CDR1 LGHDT, CDR2 YNNKEL (reference sequence).

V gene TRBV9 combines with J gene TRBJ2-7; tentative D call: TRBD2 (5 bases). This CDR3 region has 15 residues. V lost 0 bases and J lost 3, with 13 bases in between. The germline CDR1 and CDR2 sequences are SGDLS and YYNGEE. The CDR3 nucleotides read TGTGCCAGCAGCGTAGGCTGGGATAGCGTCTACGAGCAGTACTTC. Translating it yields CASSVGWDSVYEQYF.

CDR3 nucleotide sequence: TGTGCCAGCAGCGAAACAGGGGCTAGCAATCAGCCCCAGCATTTT. Its protein product is CASSETGASNQPQHF. V is TRBV9 and J is TRBJ1-5; 7 nucleotides match TRBD1. This CDR3 has 15 residues. The germline gives CDR1 SGDLS, CDR2 YYNGEE. V gave up 3 bases and J gave up 0 bases; unmatched junction bases: 3.

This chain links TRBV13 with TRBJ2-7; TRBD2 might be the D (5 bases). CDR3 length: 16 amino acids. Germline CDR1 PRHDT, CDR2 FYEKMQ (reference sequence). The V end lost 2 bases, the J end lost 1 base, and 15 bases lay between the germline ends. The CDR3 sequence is CASSLSLAGFSYEQYF. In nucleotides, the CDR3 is TGTGCCAGCAGCTTAAGTCTAGCAGGATTTTCCTACGAGCAGTACTTC.

DNA of the CDR3: TGTGCCAGCAGCCAGACAGGGCATCGGGTGGGCGGCTACACCTTC. Translated, it gives CASSQTGHRVGGYTF. The rearrangement joins TRBV14 to TRBJ1-2; 7 bases align to TRBD1. Germline CDR1 SGHDN, CDR2 FVKESK. The CDR3 runs 15 residues. J was trimmed by 8 bases and V by 3 bases; bases with no gene match: 12.

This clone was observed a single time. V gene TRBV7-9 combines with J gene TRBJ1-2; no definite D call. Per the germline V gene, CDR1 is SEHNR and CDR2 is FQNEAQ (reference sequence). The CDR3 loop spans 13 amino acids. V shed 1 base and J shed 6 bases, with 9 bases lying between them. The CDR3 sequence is CASSLVAGDGYTF. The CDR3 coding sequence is TGTGCCAGCAGCTTAGTGGCGGGAGATGGCTACACCTTC.

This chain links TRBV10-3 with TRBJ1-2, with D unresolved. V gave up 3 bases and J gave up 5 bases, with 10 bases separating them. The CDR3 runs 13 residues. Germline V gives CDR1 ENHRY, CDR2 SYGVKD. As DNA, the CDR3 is TGTGCCATCAGTGAAGAGGGTAGATATGGCTACACCTTC. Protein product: CAISEEGRYGYTF.

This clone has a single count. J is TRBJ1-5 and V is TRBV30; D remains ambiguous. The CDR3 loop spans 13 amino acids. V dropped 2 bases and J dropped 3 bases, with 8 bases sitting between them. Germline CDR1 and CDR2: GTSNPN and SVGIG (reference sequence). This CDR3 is CAWSTENNQPQHF. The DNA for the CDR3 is TGTGCCTGGAGTACAGAGAACAATCAGCCCCAGCATTTT.

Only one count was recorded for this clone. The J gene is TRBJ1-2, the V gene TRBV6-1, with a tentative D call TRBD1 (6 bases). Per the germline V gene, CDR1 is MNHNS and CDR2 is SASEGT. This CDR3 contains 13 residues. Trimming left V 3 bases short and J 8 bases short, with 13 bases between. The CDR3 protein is CASSDPGGRGYTF. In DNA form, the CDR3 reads TGTGCCAGCAGTGACCCGGGGGGGCGCGGCTACACCTTC.

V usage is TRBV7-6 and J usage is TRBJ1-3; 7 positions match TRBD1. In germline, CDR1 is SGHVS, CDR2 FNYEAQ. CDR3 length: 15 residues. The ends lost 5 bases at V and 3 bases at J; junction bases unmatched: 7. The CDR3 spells CASSTYYRGGNTIYF. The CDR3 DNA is TGTGCCAGCAGCACCTACTACAGGGGTGGAAACACCATATATTTT. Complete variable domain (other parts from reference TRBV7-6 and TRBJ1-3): GAGVSQSPRYKVTKRGQDVALRCDPISGHVSLYWYRQALGQGPEFLTYFNYEAQQDKSGLPNDRFSAERPEGSISTLTIQRTEQRDSAMYRCASSTYYRGGNTIYFGEGSWLTVV.

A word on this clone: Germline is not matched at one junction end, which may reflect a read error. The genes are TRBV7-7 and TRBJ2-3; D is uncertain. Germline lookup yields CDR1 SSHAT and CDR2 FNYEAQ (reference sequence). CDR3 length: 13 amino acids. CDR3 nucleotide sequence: TGTGCTAGCAGCCCCCTAAGGGAAGATACGCAGTATTTT. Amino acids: CASSPLREDTQYF.

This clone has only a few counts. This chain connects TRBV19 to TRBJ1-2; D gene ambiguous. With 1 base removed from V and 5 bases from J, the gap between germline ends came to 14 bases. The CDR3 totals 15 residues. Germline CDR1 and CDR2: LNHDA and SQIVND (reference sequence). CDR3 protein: CASSIGTATSYGYTF. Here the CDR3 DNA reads TGTGCCAGTAGTATAGGAACAGCGACCAGTTATGGCTACACCTTC.

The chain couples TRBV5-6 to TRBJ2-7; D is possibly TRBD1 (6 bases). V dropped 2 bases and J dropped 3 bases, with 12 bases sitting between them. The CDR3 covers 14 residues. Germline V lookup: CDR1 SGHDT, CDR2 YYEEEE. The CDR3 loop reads CASSLKQGGYEQYF. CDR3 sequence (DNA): TGTGCCAGCAGCTTAAAACAGGGCGGCTACGAGCAGTACTTC.

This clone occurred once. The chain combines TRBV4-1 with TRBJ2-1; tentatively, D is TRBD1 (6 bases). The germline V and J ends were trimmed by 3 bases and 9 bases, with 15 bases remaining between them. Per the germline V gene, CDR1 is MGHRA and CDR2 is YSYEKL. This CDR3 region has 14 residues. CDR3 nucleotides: TGCGCCAGCAGCCATCCGTGGGAAGGGGGTGAGCAGTTCTTC. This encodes CASSHPWEGGEQFF.